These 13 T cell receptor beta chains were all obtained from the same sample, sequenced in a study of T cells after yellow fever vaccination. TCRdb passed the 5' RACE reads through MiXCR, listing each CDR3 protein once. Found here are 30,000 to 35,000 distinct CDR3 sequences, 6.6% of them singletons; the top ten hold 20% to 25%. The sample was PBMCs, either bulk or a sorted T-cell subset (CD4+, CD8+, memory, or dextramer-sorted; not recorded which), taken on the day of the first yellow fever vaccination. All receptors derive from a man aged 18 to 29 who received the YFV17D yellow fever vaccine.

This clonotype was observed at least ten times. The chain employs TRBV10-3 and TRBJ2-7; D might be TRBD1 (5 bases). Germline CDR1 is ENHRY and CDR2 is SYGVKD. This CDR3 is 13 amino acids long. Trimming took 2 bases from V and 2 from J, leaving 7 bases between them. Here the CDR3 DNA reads TGTGCCATCAGTGAGGGACAAACCTACGAGCAGTACTTC. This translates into CAISEGQTYEQYF.

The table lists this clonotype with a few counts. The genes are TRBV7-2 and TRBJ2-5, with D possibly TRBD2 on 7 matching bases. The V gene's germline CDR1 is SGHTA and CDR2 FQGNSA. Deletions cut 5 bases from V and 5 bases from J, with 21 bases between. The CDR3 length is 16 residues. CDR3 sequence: CASSIWGEGGPETQYF. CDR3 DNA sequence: TGTGCCAGCAGCATATGGGGCGAGGGGGGGCCGGAGACCCAGTACTTC.

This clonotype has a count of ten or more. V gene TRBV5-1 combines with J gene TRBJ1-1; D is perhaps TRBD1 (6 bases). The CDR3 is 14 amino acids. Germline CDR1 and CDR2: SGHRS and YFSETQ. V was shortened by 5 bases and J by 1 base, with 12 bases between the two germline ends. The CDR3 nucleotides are TGCGCCAGCAGACTGCGGGACACGAACACTGAAGCTTTCTTT. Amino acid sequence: CASRLRDTNTEAFF. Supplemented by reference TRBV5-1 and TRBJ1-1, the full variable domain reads KAGVTQTPRYLIKTRGQQVTLSCSPISGHRSVSWYQQTPGQGLQFLFEYFSETQRNKGNFPGRFSGRQFSNSRSEMNVSTLELGDSALYLCASRLRDTNTEAFFGQGTRLTVV.

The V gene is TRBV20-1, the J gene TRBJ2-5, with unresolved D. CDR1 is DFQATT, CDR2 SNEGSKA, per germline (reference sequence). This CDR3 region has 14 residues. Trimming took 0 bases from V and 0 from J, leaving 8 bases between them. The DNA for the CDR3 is TGCAGTGCTAGAGATGCGAGGCACCAAGAGACCCAGTACTTC. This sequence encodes CSARDARHQETQYF.

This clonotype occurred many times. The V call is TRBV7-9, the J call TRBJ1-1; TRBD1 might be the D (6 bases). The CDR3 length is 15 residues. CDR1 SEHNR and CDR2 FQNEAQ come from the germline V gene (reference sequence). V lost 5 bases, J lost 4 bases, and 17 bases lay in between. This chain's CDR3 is CASSHKQGRATEAFF. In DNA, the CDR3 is TGTGCCAGCAGCCATAAGCAGGGGAGGGCCACTGAAGCTTTCTTT.

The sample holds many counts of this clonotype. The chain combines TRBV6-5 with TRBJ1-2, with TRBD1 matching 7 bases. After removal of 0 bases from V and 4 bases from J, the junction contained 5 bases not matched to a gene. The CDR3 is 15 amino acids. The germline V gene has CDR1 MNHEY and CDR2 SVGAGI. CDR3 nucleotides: TGTGCCAGCAGTTACTCGACAGGGAACCTCTATGGCTACACCTTC. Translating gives CASSYSTGNLYGYTF.

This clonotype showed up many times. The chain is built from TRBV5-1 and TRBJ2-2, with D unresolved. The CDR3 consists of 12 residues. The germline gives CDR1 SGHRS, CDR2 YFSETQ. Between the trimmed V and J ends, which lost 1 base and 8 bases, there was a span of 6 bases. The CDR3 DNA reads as TGCGCCAGCAGCTTGCATACTGGGGAGCTGTTTTTT. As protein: CASSLHTGELFF. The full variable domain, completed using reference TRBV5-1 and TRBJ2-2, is KAGVTQTPRYLIKTRGQQVTLSCSPISGHRSVSWYQQTPGQGLQFLFEYFSETQRNKGNFPGRFSGRQFSNSRSEMNVSTLELGDSALYLCASSLHTGELFFGEGSRLTVL.

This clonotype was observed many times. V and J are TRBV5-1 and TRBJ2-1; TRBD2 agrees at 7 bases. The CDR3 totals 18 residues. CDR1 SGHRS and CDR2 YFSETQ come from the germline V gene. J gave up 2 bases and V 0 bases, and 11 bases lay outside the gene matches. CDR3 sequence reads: CASSLGVWDYPPYNEQFF. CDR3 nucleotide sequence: TGCGCCAGCAGCTTGGGGGTGTGGGACTACCCTCCCTACAATGAGCAGTTCTTC.

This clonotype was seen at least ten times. This chain's CDR3 is CSARRGGAYNEQFF. For the CDR3, the DNA is TGCAGTGCTAGACGGGGGGGAGCCTACAATGAGCAGTTCTTC. This sequence joins TRBV20-1 and TRBJ2-1; 8 positions match TRBD2. Losses at the gene ends were 2 bases for V and 2 bases for J; bases not matched to a gene: 2. The CDR3 spans 14 residues. Germline V CDR1 and CDR2: DFQATT, SNEGSKA (reference sequence).

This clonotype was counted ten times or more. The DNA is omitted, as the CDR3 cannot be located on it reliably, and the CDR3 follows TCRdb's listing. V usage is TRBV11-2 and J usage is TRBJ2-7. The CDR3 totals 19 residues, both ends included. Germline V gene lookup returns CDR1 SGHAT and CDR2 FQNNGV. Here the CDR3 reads CASSLLQWKSSTSVEEQYV.

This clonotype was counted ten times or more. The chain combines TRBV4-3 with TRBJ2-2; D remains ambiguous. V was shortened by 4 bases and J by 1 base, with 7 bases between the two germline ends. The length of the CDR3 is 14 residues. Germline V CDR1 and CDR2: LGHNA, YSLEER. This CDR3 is CASSLTVNTGELFF. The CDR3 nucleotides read TGCGCCAGCAGCCTCACGGTGAACACCGGGGAGCTGTTTTTT.

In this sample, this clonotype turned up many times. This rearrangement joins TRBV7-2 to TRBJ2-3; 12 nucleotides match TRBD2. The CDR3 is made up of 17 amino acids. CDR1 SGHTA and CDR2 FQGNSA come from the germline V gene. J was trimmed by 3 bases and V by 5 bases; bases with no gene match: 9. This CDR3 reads CASSPSGGAVRTDTQYF. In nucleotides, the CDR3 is TGTGCCAGCAGCCCTAGCGGGGGGGCCGTCAGGACAGATACGCAGTATTTT.

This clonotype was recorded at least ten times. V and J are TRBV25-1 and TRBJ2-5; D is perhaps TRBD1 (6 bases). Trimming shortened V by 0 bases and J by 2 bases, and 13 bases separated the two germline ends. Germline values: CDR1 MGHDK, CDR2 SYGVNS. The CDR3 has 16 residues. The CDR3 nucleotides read TGTGCCAGCAGTGAATATACAGGGAGTAGGCAAGAGACCCAGTACTTC. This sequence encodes CASSEYTGSRQETQYF.